This is a list of T cell receptor beta chains from one sample in a study of T cells in Graves' hyperthyroidism and ophthalmopathy. TCRdb re-called the multiplex PCR reads through MiXCR, storing one row per CDR3 protein. There are some 510,000 distinct CDR3 sequences in the sample; less than 25% occur only once, and around a quarter lies in the top ten. The sample comprised blood. The receptors were gathered from a man between 18 and 29 years old with Graves' hyperthyroidism. Both conserved end residues are part of each CDR3. A D gene is named only where the DNA matches it firmly. The listing skips clone size in some rows; elsewhere it reads once, few, many or a size class.

v_gene: TRBV12-3/TRBV12-4
d_gene: .
abundance: many
j_gene: TRBJ1-1
CDR3nt: TGTGCCAGCACTGCCCGGACAGAAGCGAACACTGAAGCTTTCTTT
CDR3aa: CASTARTEANTEAFF

v_gene: TRBV19
d_gene: TRBD1
abundance: .
j_gene: TRBJ2-6
CDR3nt: TGTGCCACGGACAGGGGGGAAGGGGCCAACGTCCTGACTTTC
CDR3aa: CATDRGEGANVLTF

v_gene: TRBV5-1
d_gene: .
abundance: .
j_gene: TRBJ2-4
CDR3nt: TGCGCCAGCAGCTTGGAGGGGAACGGCAAAAACATTCAGTACTTC
CDR3aa: CASSLEGNGKNIQYF

v_gene: TRBV12-3/TRBV12-4
d_gene: TRBD1
abundance: many
j_gene: TRBJ1-5
CDR3nt: TGTGCCAGCAGTGCGACAGGGAAGCAGCCCCAGCATTTT
CDR3aa: CASSATGKQPQHF

v_gene: TRBV29-1
d_gene: TRBD1
abundance: .
j_gene: TRBJ1-2
CDR3nt: TGCAGCGTTGAAGACCCCGACAGGGGCTATGGCTACACCTTC
CDR3aa: CSVEDPDRGYGYTF

v_gene: TRBV6-2/TRBV6-3
d_gene: TRBD1
abundance: many
j_gene: TRBJ1-1
CDR3nt: TGTGCCAGCAGTTCAATTGTGACAGGGGGCTATAGTGGCACTGAAGCTTTCTTT
CDR3aa: CASSSIVTGGYSGTEAFF

v_gene: TRBV28
d_gene: .
abundance: many
j_gene: TRBJ1-1
CDR3nt: TGTGCCAGGAGTTCAGGGTTTATGAACACTGAAGCTTTCTTT
CDR3aa: CARSSGFMNTEAFF

v_gene: TRBV28
d_gene: .
abundance: .
j_gene: TRBJ2-7
CDR3nt: TGTGCCAGCAGTTCACCCGGGACCACCTCCTACGAGCAGTACTTC
CDR3aa: CASSSPGTTSYEQYF

v_gene: TRBV11-2
d_gene: .
abundance: many
j_gene: TRBJ2-7
CDR3nt: TGTGCCAGCAGCTTAGGAGGCAGGGTTACCTACGAGCAGTACTTC
CDR3aa: CASSLGGRVTYEQYF

v_gene: TRBV9
d_gene: .
abundance: once
j_gene: TRBJ1-3
CDR3nt: TGTGCCAGCAGCGCAGGGGCGTCTGGAAACACCATATATTTT
CDR3aa: CASSAGASGNTIYF

v_gene: TRBV7-9
d_gene: .
abundance: many
j_gene: TRBJ1-2
CDR3nt: TGTGCCAGCAGCTCTGCTCCGGACTGGGCTTATGGCTACACCTTC
CDR3aa: CASSSAPDWAYGYTF

v_gene: TRBV28
d_gene: .
abundance: many
j_gene: TRBJ2-7
CDR3nt: TGTGCCAGCAGTTCAGACAGGGACTTTTACGAGCAGTACTTC
CDR3aa: CASSSDRDFYEQYF

v_gene: TRBV12-3/TRBV12-4
d_gene: TRBD1
abundance: many
j_gene: TRBJ1-2
CDR3nt: TGTGCCAGCAGGTCCGGGACAGCGTATGGCTACACCTTC
CDR3aa: CASRSGTAYGYTF

v_gene: TRBV20-1
d_gene: TRBD1
abundance: many
j_gene: TRBJ1-5
CDR3nt: TGCAGTGCCGGGACAGGGAATCAGCCCCAGCATTTT
CDR3aa: CSAGTGNQPQHF

v_gene: TRBV28
d_gene: .
abundance: .
j_gene: TRBJ1-1
CDR3nt: TGTGCCAGCAGTTCTCATACCCCGAATTGGGCAACTGAAGCTTTCTTT
CDR3aa: CASSSHTPNWATEAFF

v_gene: TRBV30
d_gene: TRBD1
abundance: .
j_gene: TRBJ2-7
CDR3nt: TGTGCCTGGAGTTTAACCCGACAGGGGATCTCCTACGAGCAGTACTTC
CDR3aa: CAWSLTRQGISYEQYF

v_gene: TRBV11-2
d_gene: .
abundance: many
j_gene: TRBJ2-7
CDR3nt: TGTGCCAGCAGCCTGACGGGGTTTACCTACGAGCAGTACTTC
CDR3aa: CASSLTGFTYEQYF

v_gene: TRBV2
d_gene: .
abundance: many
j_gene: TRBJ1-3
CDR3nt: TGTGCCAGCAGCCTGGACGCCGGCTCTGGAAACACCATATATTTT
CDR3aa: CASSLDAGSGNTIYF